This T cell receptor (beta chain) comes out of a study of shared clonotypes between healthy human individuals. Donors were Caucasian adults residing in Nashville, Tennessee, USA. With unsorted samples, genomic DNA was obtained from tens of millions of PBMCs. The length of the CDR3 is 12 residues. The V and J ends lost 4 bases and 7 bases respectively, with 8 bases between them. Germline lookup yields CDR1 LGHNA and CDR2 YSLEER. Several immunoSEQ plates received, in even portions, the genomic DNA of each subset. DNA input for the unsorted PBMC replicate PCRs was about 280 ng, some 31,000 T cell genomes. Assay used: immunoSEQ multiplex PCR; TCRdb lists only in-frame clones, some missing. Seen here are some 480,000 clones, around three quarters observed once, and the top ten hold roughly 12%. This clone was seen more than once but under ten times.

This TCR was sampled from a woman between 35 and 50 years old in good health. Some clones in this sample may be carry-over from other donors' samples. This chain uses TRBV4-3 with TRBJ2-1; D remains unclear. The sequenced sample was PBMCs. The CDR3 reads CASSPGLNEQFF. CDR3 DNA: TGCGCCAGCAGCCCTGGTTTAAATGAGCAGTTCTTC.